This is a list of T cell receptor beta chains from one sample in a study of cytomegalovirus exposure and HLA in healthy donors. Here immunoSEQ multiplex PCR was the method, and the copy in TCRdb shows in-frame clones only, minus some. Here the sample spans around 120,000 clones, around four fifths being singletons. Sequencing was done on a sample of PBMCs. The source is a man in his 60s in good health and CMV-seropositive. Each CDR3 is given with its conserved first and last residue. The D gene is left open where the match is weak. Rows give clone size only sometimes, using once, few, many, or a class for an expanded clone.

size,D,J,V,DNA,CDR3
few,.,TRBJ1-4,TRBV28,TGTGCCAGCAGGGGAACAGGGTTACGGGGGGCTAATGAAAAACTGTTTTTT,CASRGTGLRGANEKLFF
.,TRBD2,TRBJ2-7,TRBV18,TGTGCCAGCTCACGTAGCGGGAGGGCCCAGCAGTACTTC,CASSRSGRAQQYF
.,.,TRBJ2-1,TRBV19,TGTGCCAGTAGTTATAGCGGAATCTACAATGAGCAGTTCTTC,CASSYSGIYNEQFF
few,.,TRBJ2-7,TRBV30,TGTGCCTGGAGGAGGACGGGATCCTCCTACGAGCAGTACTTC,CAWRRTGSSYEQYF
.,.,TRBJ1-6,TRBV7-9,TGTGCCAGCAGCCTCTATAATTCACCCCTCCACTTT,CASSLYNSPLHF
.,TRBD1,TRBJ1-1,TRBV6-6,TGTGCCAGCAGCCTACAGGGGCACAACACTGAAGCTTTCTTT,CASSLQGHNTEAFF
once,.,TRBJ1-1,TRBV6-5,TGTGCCAGCAGTTACCCCGATAGGCAGGGAAGGCGTGAAGCTTTCTTT,CASSYPDRQGRREAFF
.,TRBD1,TRBJ2-7,TRBV4-1,TGCGCCAGCAGCTCGGACAGGGGGGTTACCTACGAGCAGTACTTC,CASSSDRGVTYEQYF
few,.,TRBJ1-2,TRBV11-2,TGTGCCAGCAGCTTTTCACTTTATGGCTACACCTTC,CASSFSLYGYTF
.,TRBD2,TRBJ2-3,TRBV2,TGTGCCAGCAGTGAAGGTCTAGCGGGAGGCACAGATACGCAGTATTTT,CASSEGLAGGTDTQYF
.,TRBD2,TRBJ2-5,TRBV4-1,TGCGCCAGCAGCCAAGGAATCCGCGGGGGGGCGGGAGAGACCCAGTACTTC,CASSQGIRGGAGETQYF
once,TRBD2,TRBJ2-5,TRBV5-4,TGTGCCAGCGGCTTGGCGGGACTAGCGGTAGATCAAGAGACCCAGTACTTC,CASGLAGLAVDQETQYF
.,TRBD2,TRBJ2-1,TRBV28,TGTGCCAGCAGGACCAGCGGGAGTGAGCAGTTCTTC,CASRTSGSEQFF
.,.,TRBJ1-6,TRBV7-9,TGTGCCAGCAGCTTAGACTCGTCGGTTTCACCCCTCCACTTT,CASSLDSSVSPLHF
.,TRBD1,TRBJ2-2,TRBV13,TGTGCCAGCAGCTTAGCCCACCGTCAGGGGGCCGGGGAGCTGTTTTTT,CASSLAHRQGAGELFF
.,TRBD1,TRBJ1-1,TRBV7-2,TGTGCCAGCAGCTTCGGACAGGGTCTGGGGGGCACTGAAGCTTTCTTT,CASSFGQGLGGTEAFF
.,TRBD2,TRBJ2-3,TRBV11-2,TGTGCCAGCAGCTCGGGGACTAGCGGGAGTTCTAGCACAGATACGCAGTATTTT,CASSSGTSGSSSTDTQYF
few,.,TRBJ1-4,TRBV5-1,TGCGCCAGCAGCTTGTCACAGGATAATGAAAAACTGTTTTTT,CASSLSQDNEKLFF
.,.,TRBJ1-5,TRBV5-5,TGTGCCAGCACCGAGGTTCCAAATCAGCCCCAGCATTTT,CASTEVPNQPQHF
.,TRBD1,TRBJ2-3,TRBV7-9,TGTGCCAGCAGCTTAGGCCTAGGCCGACAGGGGACTGGCACAGATACGCAGTATTTT,CASSLGLGRQGTGTDTQYF
.,.,TRBJ1-1,TRBV6-1,TGTGCCAGCAGTGAAACTATGGCGGTGAACACTGAAGCTTTCTTT,CASSETMAVNTEAFF
.,TRBD1,TRBJ1-1,TRBV27,TGTGCCAGCAGTTTAGACCCGGGACAGGGGATGGTCCCGAACACTGAAGCTTTCTTT,CASSLDPGQGMVPNTEAFF
.,.,TRBJ1-6,TRBV19,TGTGCCAGTAGTATAGCTTCAGGAAGCTCACCCCTCCACTTT,CASSIASGSSPLHF
.,TRBD2,TRBJ2-1,TRBV25-1,TGTGCCAGCAGTGCCCCTAGCGGGGGTGAGCAGTTCTTC,CASSAPSGGEQFF
.,TRBD2,TRBJ2-5,TRBV9,TGTGCCAGCAGCCCGCGGGGGTTGGGAGAGACCCAGTACTTC,CASSPRGLGETQYF
few,TRBD1,TRBJ2-5,TRBV5-1,TGCGCCAGCAGCCGGGGACAGACCCAAGAGACCCAGTACTTC,CASSRGQTQETQYF
few,.,TRBJ2-7,TRBV19,TGTGCCAGTAGTTCCGGGAACTCCTACGAGCAGTACTTC,CASSSGNSYEQYF
.,TRBD1,TRBJ2-1,TRBV6-1,TGTGCCAGCAGTGAAGGGGGGACAGGGTCTTACAATGAGCAGTTCTTC,CASSEGGTGSYNEQFF
once,.,TRBJ2-7,TRBV7-9,TGTGCCAGCAGCTTAGGACAGGTTTACGAGCAGTACTTC,CASSLGQVYEQYF
.,.,TRBJ1-1,TRBV2,TGTGCCAGCAGCGCCGGGACATTGAACACTGAAGCTTTCTTT,CASSAGTLNTEAFF
once,TRBD1,TRBJ2-7,TRBV19,TGTGCCAGTAGCCTAGAGGGACAGGGGGCAATCGAGCAGTACTTC,CASSLEGQGAIEQYF
few,.,TRBJ1-1,TRBV6-1,TGTGCCAGCAGTGAAGGGAGGCTGAACACTGAAGCTTTCTTT,CASSEGRLNTEAFF
.,.,TRBJ1-1,TRBV6-1,TGTGCCAGCAGTGAGGGGGGAGGCACTGAAGCTTTCTTT,CASSEGGGTEAFF
.,.,TRBJ1-5,TRBV28,TGTGCCAGCAGAAGAACCCGGGGGAGGGGTAGCAATCAGCCCCAGCATTTT,CASRRTRGRGSNQPQHF
.,TRBD1,TRBJ1-5,TRBV5-6,TGTGCCAGCAGCTACAGGGGAGTCAATCAGCCCCAGCATTTT,CASSYRGVNQPQHF
.,.,TRBJ1-2,TRBV19,TGTGCCAGTAGCGGAGCGGATAACTATGGCTACACCTTC,CASSGADNYGYTF
few,.,TRBJ2-5,TRBV18,TGTGCCAGCTCACCTGGCCGGCCGCCGGAGGAGCAGTACTTC,CASSPGRPPEEQYF
.,.,TRBJ2-2,TRBV5-1,TGCGCCAGCAGCCTGAACACCGGGGAGCTGTTTTTT,CASSLNTGELFF
.,.,TRBJ2-7,TRBV7-8,TGTGCCAGCAGCCCTAGGCCCGACTTTGACAGCGCGGAGCAGTACTTC,CASSPRPDFDSAEQYF
once,TRBD1,TRBJ1-4,TRBV12-5,TGTGCTAGTGGTTTGACCTGGACAGGGGGAAATGAAAAACTGTTTTTT,CASGLTWTGGNEKLFF
.,.,TRBJ2-5,TRBV14,TGTGCCAGCAGCCAAGACCTGGTTAGAGAGACCCAGTACTTC,CASSQDLVRETQYF
.,.,TRBJ1-2,TRBV4-1,TGCGCCAGCAGCCAAGTGGGCGGGCCCCCCCACCGAAGAGGCTACACCTTC,CASSQVGGPPHRRGYTF
few,TRBD2,TRBJ2-2,TRBV29-1,TGCAGCGCCCTCGGGGGGGAGGGCCTCGGGGAGCTGTTTTTT,CSALGGEGLGELFF
.,.,TRBJ1-1,TRBV19,TGTGCCAGTATGGGGGTAGGGAGGGGCGGCACTGAAGCTTTCTTT,CASMGVGRGGTEAFF
once,.,TRBJ2-6,TRBV2,TGTGCCAGCAGTGAATCCGGGACTGGGGCCAACGTCCTGACTTTC,CASSESGTGANVLTF
once,TRBD1,TRBJ1-2,TRBV11-2,TGTGCCAGCAGCCCCACGGACAGGGGATCAGGATATGGCTACACCTTC,CASSPTDRGSGYGYTF
.,.,TRBJ1-5,TRBV23-1,TGCGCCAGCAGTCAAGCGGCGGGGGCCAATCAGCCCCAGCATTTT,CASSQAAGANQPQHF